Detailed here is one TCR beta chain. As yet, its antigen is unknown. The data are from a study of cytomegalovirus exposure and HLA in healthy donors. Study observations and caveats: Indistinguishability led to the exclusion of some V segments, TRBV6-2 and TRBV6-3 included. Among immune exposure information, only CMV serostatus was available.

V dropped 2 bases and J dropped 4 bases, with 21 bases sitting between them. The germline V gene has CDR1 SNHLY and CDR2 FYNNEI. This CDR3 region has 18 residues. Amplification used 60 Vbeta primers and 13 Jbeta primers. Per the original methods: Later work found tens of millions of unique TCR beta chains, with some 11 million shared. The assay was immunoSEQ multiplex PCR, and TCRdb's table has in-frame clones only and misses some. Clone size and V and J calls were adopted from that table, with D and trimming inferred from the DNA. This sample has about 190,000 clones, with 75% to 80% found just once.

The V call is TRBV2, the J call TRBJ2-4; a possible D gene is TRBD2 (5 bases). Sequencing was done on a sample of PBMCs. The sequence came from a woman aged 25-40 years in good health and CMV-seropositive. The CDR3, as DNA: TGTGCCAGCAGTGAATTCTCCCGGGGTCCTGAGACGAAAAACATTCAGTACTTC. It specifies CASSEFSRGPETKNIQYF.